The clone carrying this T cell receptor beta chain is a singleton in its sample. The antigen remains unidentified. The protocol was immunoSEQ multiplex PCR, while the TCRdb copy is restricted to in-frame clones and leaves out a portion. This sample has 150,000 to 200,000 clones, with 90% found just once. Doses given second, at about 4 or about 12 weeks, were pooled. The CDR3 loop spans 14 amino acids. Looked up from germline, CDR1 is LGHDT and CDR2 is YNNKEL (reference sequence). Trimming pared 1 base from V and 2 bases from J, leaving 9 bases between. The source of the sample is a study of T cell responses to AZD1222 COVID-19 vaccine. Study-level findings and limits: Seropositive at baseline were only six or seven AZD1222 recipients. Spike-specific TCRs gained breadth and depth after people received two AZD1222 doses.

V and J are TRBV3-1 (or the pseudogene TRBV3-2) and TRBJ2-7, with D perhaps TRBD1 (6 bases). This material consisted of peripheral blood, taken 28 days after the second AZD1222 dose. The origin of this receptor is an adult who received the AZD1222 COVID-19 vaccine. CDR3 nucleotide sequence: TGTGCCAGCAGCCAAGCTTCAGGGGCCTACGAGCAGTACTTC. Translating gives CASSQASGAYEQYF.